This T cell receptor (beta chain) originates from a study of T cell changes during pregnancy in multiple sclerosis. Some clones are missing from TCRdb's copy, which holds only in-frame ones; the method was immunoSEQ multiplex PCR. The table includes 60,000 or so clones, roughly nine tenths detected once. V dropped 5 bases and J dropped 2 bases, with 17 bases sitting between them. This CDR3 is built from 16 residues. From germline, CDR1 is SGHRS and CDR2 YFSETQ. The J gene is TRBJ2-1, the V gene TRBV5-1; possible D gene TRBD2, 5 bases. The sequencing here drew on peripheral blood, taken in the first trimester of pregnancy. The TCR was taken from a female donor with multiple sclerosis, enrolled in a pregnancy study. In DNA, the CDR3 is TGCGCCAGCAGAATAGCTAGCTCTAGGCCCTACAATGAGCAGTTCTTC. Its protein is CASRIASSRPYNEQFF.